The next 18 T cell receptor beta chains were all read from a single sample in a study of blood T cell repertoires in COVID-19. Sequencing was performed with immunoSEQ multiplex PCR; in TCRdb, only in-frame clones are kept and a portion is missing. The data show approximately 250,000 clones, approximately 81% seen once. Sequences were obtained from peripheral blood. The receptors stem from a man aged 60 to 69 with acute or convalescent COVID-19.

This chain joins TRBV25-1 and TRBJ1-1, with 7 bases that match TRBD1. With 8 bases clipped from V and 5 bases from J, the junction kept 5 bases outside the gene matches. The CDR3 has 12 amino acids. Germline V CDR1 and CDR2: MGHDK, SYGVNS. The DNA of the CDR3 is TGTGCCAGCCGACAGGGTTGGACTGAAGCTTTCTTT. Its protein is CASRQGWTEAFF.

The rearrangement links TRBV6-1 to TRBJ2-5; weak D call: TRBD1 (5 bases). The germline CDR1 and CDR2 sequences are MNHNS and SASEGT. The CDR3 has 16 residues. Deletions cut 4 bases from V and 2 bases from J, with 17 bases between. For the CDR3, the DNA is TGTGCCAGCAGTGCGAGGAAACAGGCGAGACAAGAGACCCAGTACTTC. Translated, it gives CASSARKQARQETQYF.

The chain combines TRBV24-1 with TRBJ1-1; tentative D call: TRBD1 (6 bases). Trimming shortened V by 7 bases and J by 0 bases, and 8 bases separated the two germline ends. The V gene's germline CDR1 is KGHDR and CDR2 SFDVKD. This CDR3 is built from 13 residues. The CDR3 DNA is TGTGCCACCAGGGACAGAATGAACACTGAAGCTTTCTTT. It yields the protein CATRDRMNTEAFF.

The chain uses TRBV24-1 and TRBJ2-2, with unresolved D. The CDR3 loop spans 15 amino acids. The germline V and J ends were trimmed by 3 bases and 1 base, with 8 bases remaining between them. Germline lookup yields CDR1 KGHDR and CDR2 SFDVKD. In nucleotides, the CDR3 is TGTGCCACCAGTGATGCTCAGATGAACACCGGGGAGCTGTTTTTT. The encoded protein is CATSDAQMNTGELFF.

This clone was recorded a few times. The chain couples TRBV18 to TRBJ2-7, with D maybe TRBD1 (6 bases). The germline CDR1 and CDR2 sequences are KGHSH and LQKENI. The CDR3 has 15 residues. V was clipped by 0 bases and J by 1 base, with 10 bases between them. The CDR3 sequence: CASSPPVDRSYEQYF. Here the CDR3 DNA reads TGTGCCAGCTCACCACCTGTCGACAGGTCCTACGAGCAGTACTTC.

This clone was seen once. The CDR3, as DNA: TGTGCCAGCAGAGCCTGGGGGGGATCCTACGAGCAGTACTTC. It translates to CASRAWGGSYEQYF. V gene TRBV7-2 combines with J gene TRBJ2-7; 7 bases align to TRBD2. Looked up from germline, CDR1 is SGHTA and CDR2 is FQGNSA. Losses at the gene ends were 6 bases for V and 1 base for J; bases not matched to a gene: 6. The CDR3 is 14 residues long.

The chain employs TRBV10-2 and TRBJ1-1, with D maybe TRBD1 (5 bases). Germline CDR1 reads WSHSY; CDR2 reads SAAADI. V lost 3 bases and J lost 5, with 13 bases in between. This CDR3 comprises 14 residues. The CDR3 DNA reads as TGCGCCAGCAGTGACCCAGGGTATGTTACTGAAGCTTTCTTT. This gives the protein CASSDPGYVTEAFF.

J is TRBJ1-1 and V is TRBV7-8; 9 bases align to TRBD1. Germline assignment: CDR1 SGHVS and CDR2 FQNEAQ. The CDR3 length is 15 residues. V was pared by 1 base and J by 5 bases, with 5 bases of the junction left unmatched. The CDR3 DNA is TGTGCCAGCAGCTTAGTCCGGACAGGGGTAACTGAAGCTTTCTTT. Translated, it gives CASSLVRTGVTEAFF.

The chain employs TRBV7-9 and TRBJ2-5; the D gene is possibly TRBD2 (8 bases). Per germline, CDR1 SEHNR and CDR2 FQNEAQ (reference sequence). Trimming removed 4 bases at V and 0 bases at J, with 15 bases between. This CDR3 spans 16 amino acids. CDR3 in DNA: TGTGCCAGCAGCTCGGGAGGGACAGCCGACCAAGAGACCCAGTACTTC. It translates to CASSSGGTADQETQYF.

The chain uses TRBV4-1 and TRBJ1-2; 11 nucleotides line up with TRBD1. Germline lookup yields CDR1 MGHRA and CDR2 YSYEKL. The CDR3 is 13 amino acids. V was pared by 6 bases and J by 8 bases, with 5 bases of the junction left unmatched. The CDR3 here is CASRRTGGLGYTF. CDR3 sequence (DNA): TGCGCCAGCAGACGGACAGGGGGCTTAGGCTACACCTTC.

The CDR3 nucleotides read TGTGCCAGCAGCCCCGGTCTCACCAGGCACGAGCAGTACTTC. It codes for CASSPGLTRHEQYF. The chain recombines TRBV5-8 with TRBJ2-7; D unresolved. This CDR3 comprises 14 residues. V was cut by 4 bases and J by 5 bases, with 16 bases left in between. CDR1 is SGHTS, CDR2 YDEGEE, per germline.

This clone has just a few counts. The J gene is TRBJ2-7, the V gene TRBV6-6; 9 positions match TRBD2. J was trimmed by 7 bases and V by 10 bases; bases with no gene match: 11. Germline lookup yields CDR1 MNHNY and CDR2 SVGAGI (reference sequence). The CDR3 is 13 amino acids. As DNA, the CDR3 is TGTGCCACCGCGGGAGGGAGAACGAGGGAGCAGTACTTC. Translation gives CATAGGRTREQYF.

The chain is built from TRBV27 and TRBJ1-5; no definite D call. Germline loops: CDR1 MNHEY, CDR2 SMNVEV (reference sequence). CDR3 size: 16 residues. With 3 bases removed from V and 0 bases from J, the gap between germline ends came to 12 bases. CDR3 loop: CASSLTGPDSNQPQHF. The CDR3 DNA follows: TGTGCCAGCAGTTTGACTGGCCCTGATAGCAATCAGCCCCAGCATTTT.

This clone was found once. The chain joins TRBV18 to TRBJ2-7; 13 nucleotides agree with TRBD2. Germline CDR1 and CDR2: KGHSH and LQKENI. J was trimmed by 5 bases and V by 4 bases; bases with no gene match: 5. This CDR3 has 15 amino acids. For the CDR3, the DNA is TGTGCCAGCTCACTCCCGGGACTAGCGGGAAACGAGCAGTACTTC. It codes for CASSLPGLAGNEQYF.

The rearrangement links TRBV6-5 to TRBJ1-6; D possibly corresponds to TRBD1 (5 bases). The CDR3 sequence is 14 residues long. CDR1 and CDR2 (germline): MNHEY, SVGAGI. Deletions cut 4 bases from V and 8 bases from J, with 12 bases between. DNA of the CDR3: TGTGCCAGCAGTTTGGCAGGGTTGGATTCACCCCTCCACTTT. Translating gives CASSLAGLDSPLHF.

V is TRBV5-1 and J is TRBJ2-5; 11 bases line up with TRBD2. The CDR3 covers 16 residues. The V and J ends lost 4 bases and 4 bases, in that order; junction bases with no gene match: 9. CDR1 is SGHRS, CDR2 YFSETQ, per germline. CDR3 sequence: CASSPNLGLAGETQYF. The CDR3 DNA reads as TGCGCCAGCAGCCCAAACCTAGGACTAGCGGGAGAGACCCAGTACTTC. The entire variable domain, with the rest obtained from reference TRBV5-1 and TRBJ2-5, is as follows: KAGVTQTPRYLIKTRGQQVTLSCSPISGHRSVSWYQQTPGQGLQFLFEYFSETQRNKGNFPGRFSGRQFSNSRSEMNVSTLELGDSALYLCASSPNLGLAGETQYFGPGTRLLVL.

V gene TRBV30 combines with J gene TRBJ1-6; 7 bases agree with TRBD1. There are 13 residues in the CDR3. Looked up from germline, CDR1 is GTSNPN and CDR2 is SVGIG (reference sequence). The V and J ends lost 5 bases and 6 bases, in that order; junction bases with no gene match: 4. CDR3 amino acids: CAWEGQPNSPLHF. The CDR3 DNA reads TGTGCCTGGGAGGGACAGCCTAATTCACCCCTCCACTTT.

The chain has TRBV19 and TRBJ2-3; tentative D call: TRBD1 (6 bases). V was pared by 6 bases and J by 4 bases, with 14 bases between. The CDR3 totals 14 residues. Germline V lookup: CDR1 LNHDA, CDR2 SQIVND (reference sequence). CDR3 loop: CASRGYRAPDTQYF. The CDR3 DNA sequence: TGTGCCAGTAGAGGGTACAGGGCCCCAGATACGCAGTATTTT. Filled out from reference TRBV19 and TRBJ2-3, the complete variable domain reads DGGITQSPKYLFRKEGQNVTLSCEQNLNHDAMYWYRQDPGQGLRLIYYSQIVNDFQKGDIAEGYSVSREKKESFPLTVTSAQKNPTAFYLCASRGYRAPDTQYFGPGTRLTVL.